This record looks at one T cell receptor beta chain sequence and its context. The CDR3 runs to 16 residues. With V trimmed by 1 base and J by 2 bases, 5 bases remained unmatched. CDR1 SGHNT and CDR2 YENEEA come from the germline V gene. Profiled with immunoSEQ multiplex PCR; TCRdb holds only in-frame clones, not every one. The profile covers 250,000 to 300,000 clones, with about 80% appearing a single time and roughly 3.1% taken by the ten largest. The data derive from a study of blood T cell repertoires in COVID-19. This chain uses TRBV11-3 with TRBJ2-1, with TRBD2 identical over 7 bases. Sequenced sample: PBMCs or T cells enriched from blood (not recorded which). This sequence was found in a man aged 50-60 years who had recovered from COVID-19. Here the CDR3 reads CASSLAGGTTYNEQFF. Written as DNA, the CDR3 is TGTGCCAGCAGCTTAGCGGGAGGTACTACCTACAATGAGCAGTTCTTC. Combining the CDR3 with reference TRBV11-3 and TRBJ2-1 gives the whole variable domain EAGVVQSPRYKIIEKKQPVAFWCNPISGHNTLYWYLQNLGQGPELLIRYENEEAVDDSQLPKDRFSAERLKGVDSTLKIQPAELGDSAVYLCASSLAGGTTYNEQFFGPGTRLTVL.